This section outlines one T cell receptor beta chain sequence together with its context. These data come from a study of blood T cell repertoires in COVID-19. The method was immunoSEQ multiplex PCR; TCRdb's version includes in-frame clones alone and lacks a portion of them. The sample carries hundreds of thousands of clones, about nine tenths recorded once. The V and J ends lost 3 bases and 1 base respectively, with 13 bases between them. The germline V gene encodes CDR1 LNHDA and CDR2 SQIVND (reference sequence). The CDR3 sequence is 17 residues long. Sample: peripheral blood. The chain has TRBV19 and TRBJ2-6; D unclear. The TCR sequence derives from a woman between 65 and 79 years old with COVID-19, enrolled during active disease. As DNA, the CDR3 is TGTGCCAGTAGTATCGCTACGACACGATCTGGGGCCAACGTCCTGACTTTC. Its protein is CASSIATTRSGANVLTF.